The clone carrying this T cell receptor beta chain was observed a handful of times. Its specificity is unknown. Time point defined: newly diagnosed GD, antithyroid drugs for less than 3 months. TCR sequences were obtained from RNA taken from PBMCs. This sample was included in a study of regulatory T cells in long-lasting Graves disease. Study conclusions and caveats: Exclusively peripheral blood, rather than thyroid tissue, was studied.

TCR beta libraries were built with iRepertoire HTBI primers and Arm-PCR of CDR3 regions. Via MiXCR, TCRdb re-called the multiplex PCR reads, giving one row per CDR3 protein. The sample contains hundreds of thousands of distinct CDR3 sequences, around 15% of which appear only once. V lost 5 bases to trimming and J lost 2 bases; unmatched junction nucleotides: 2. The CDR3 length is 14 residues. Per germline, CDR1 MDHEN and CDR2 SYDVKM. These same records also appear under a second study, on T cells in Graves' hyperthyroidism and ophthalmopathy. That work adds: Before onset, ophthalmopathy was predicted by the model a median 6.5 months earlier.

This sequence originates from a woman in her twenties or thirties with Graves disease. The sequenced sample was peripheral blood mononuclear cells (PBMCs), obtained at new diagnosis, from a patient treated with antithyroid drugs. J is TRBJ2-4 and V is TRBV28, with 8 bases lining up with TRBD1. The CDR3 loop reads CASSPGGSKNIQYF. CDR3 sequence (DNA): TGTGCCAGCAGTCCAGGGGGCTCCAAAAACATTCAGTACTTC.